A single sample is the source of the 3 T cell receptor beta chains below, sequenced in a study of beta chain features in type 1 diabetes. Investigators reverse transcribed all isolated RNA, so they sequenced expressed TCRB transcripts. The method was immunoSEQ multiplex PCR; TCRdb's version includes in-frame clones alone and lacks a portion of them. Among about 250,000 clones listed, roughly an eighth were seen once. Sample: naive CD4+ T cells from blood. The receptors shown here come from a woman aged 35 to 49 in good health.

This clone was detected only a few times. The chain recombines TRBV19 with TRBJ2-2; tentatively, D is TRBD1 (6 bases). The germline CDR1 and CDR2 sequences are LNHDA and SQIVND (reference sequence). V gave up 9 bases and J gave up 5 bases, with 10 bases separating them. CDR3 length equals 12 residues. CDR3 residues: CASTGRTGELFF. In nucleotides, the CDR3 is TGTGCCAGCACAGGGCGGACCGGGGAGCTGTTTTTT.

This clone was seen only a few times. The CDR3 DNA sequence: TGCGCCAGCAGCTTGGGTCAGGAAGGAGGCTACACCTTC. It is translated as CASSLGQEGGYTF. The rearrangement links TRBV5-1 to TRBJ1-2; D ambiguous. V was trimmed by 0 bases and J by 8 bases, leaving 11 bases between them. This CDR3 spans 13 amino acids. CDR1 is SGHRS, CDR2 YFSETQ, per germline.

This clone occurred a few times. Here the CDR3 reads CASSRTGRQETQYF. CDR3 in DNA: TGTGCCAGCAGCCGCACAGGGCGCCAAGAGACCCAGTACTTC. The gene calls are TRBV2 and TRBJ2-5; D possibly corresponds to TRBD1 (6 bases). V lost 6 bases to trimming and J lost 1 base, with 12 bases between them. Germline V lookup: CDR1 SNHLY, CDR2 FYNNEI. The CDR3 extends over 14 amino acids.